The T cell receptor (beta chain) described here comes from a study of T cells in Graves' hyperthyroidism and ophthalmopathy (dated by TCRdb to about 2019). For the study in its entirety: Peripheral blood was collected at initial diagnosis, before any treatment. In six Graves' hyperthyroidism patients, the study also compared T-cell repertoires from thyroid tissue with T-cell repertoires from blood. After blood sampling, hyperthyroidism patients were treated with methimazole at a starting dose of 30 mg daily, and ophthalmopathy patients were treated with high-dose intravenous methylprednisolone. To identify TCR V-J signatures that set the groups apart, the researchers used a discovery cohort of about a hundred patients, made up of approximately 43 with Graves' ophthalmopathy and approximately 57 with stable Graves' hyperthyroidism. According to the paper, TCR Vbeta CDR3 sequencing was carried out on approximately 140 peripheral blood samples, which came from around 43 ophthalmopathy, approximately 72 hyperthyroidism and roughly 17 progressor patients. For training and testing, the 100 or so patients in the discovery cohort were randomly divided in a 7:3 ratio. An independent validation cohort of under 20 hyperthyroidism patients and 15 or so patients who later progressed to ophthalmopathy tested prospective prediction of ophthalmopathy. The paper as a whole reports these results and caveats: A model built on a 13 V-J signature distinguished ophthalmopathy from stable hyperthyroidism, reaching roughly 88% sensitivity and about 81% specificity in cross-validation and 80%/75% in testing. Most expanded thyroid clonotypes (frequency above 0.001) were also found in blood, which suggests that blood repertoires may mirror thyroid immune responses. No statistical method was used to fix the sample size in advance, and group allocation was not hidden from the investigators. During validation, the model predicted progression to ophthalmopathy a median of around 6 months ahead of onset, with 60% to 71% sensitivity and less than 85% specificity.

From its cysteine to its phenylalanine, the CDR3 spans 17 amino acids. Just CDR3 DNA is preserved here, 51 bases in frame from base 1. V lost 2 bases and J lost 3 bases; the stretch between them is 16 bases long. From a lookup of the germline V gene, CDR1 and CDR2 are MDHEN and SYDVKM. In regard to this clonotype: Its antigen remains undetermined. The sample holds no much larger clone one base away, and base qualities are not on file.

The TCR beta CDR3 regions were amplified from RNA transcripts. The first round of RT-PCR for the TCR CDR3 was performed with the HTBI primer set and the Qiagen OneStep RT-PCR kit. A second multiplex PCR round built the libraries, followed by size selection and purification. Sequencing of the libraries was done on an Illumina HiSeq2000 using paired-end 100 bp reads. On the authors' methods: SOAPnuke was used to process the raw data, throwing out any read that contained adapters or uncalled bases, had a mean Phred below 15, or lacked an exact constant-primer or identifier match. High-quality paired reads were merged using COPE v1.2.5, and each unique nucleotide sequence was defined as a clonotype. Clonotypes were aligned to IMGT TRBV, TRBD and TRBJ reference segments using MiTCR v1.1. The analysis was restricted to V-J combinations with a frequency above 0.0001, which together covered roughly 99% of the repertoires. A TCS score was defined as the ratio of F50 (clonal expansion) to E x V (chaos), with BLOSUM62-based TCRdist applied between CDR3 peptides within each V-J. Welch's t-statistics and random forest reduced around 520 V-J features to under 15, which were used in a naive Bayes classifier (R e1071). Starting from the raw public reads, TCRdb applied fastp trimming at Q25, assembled clones with MiXCR and retained in-frame beta chains. CDR3 protein duplicates are merged, each entry listing the most common genes and DNA. It is TCRdb's table, rather than the study itself, that gives the V and J calls and clone size. In this sample the table shows some 420,000 distinct CDR3 sequences, about an eighth of which occur a single time. The ten largest clones represent about 4.9% of the sample.

Graves' hyperthyroidism was defined as stable when no progression to ophthalmopathy occurred over 18 months of follow-up. Hyperthyroidism patients were newly diagnosed, with disease duration under 2 months, and aged 18 to 65 years. Patients with uncontrolled infections, other autoimmune diseases, pregnancy or lactation were excluded. Diagnoses were established on the basis of clinical symptoms, serum thyroxine and TRAb, thyroid ultrasound, and orbital computed tomography. PBMCs were isolated from about 10 ml of fresh peripheral blood by Ficoll-Paque density gradient centrifugation. Trizol reagent was used to extract total RNA, and RNA quality was then checked on an Agilent 2100 Bioanalyzer.

Sequencing used blood. The chain links TRBV28 with TRBJ2-2; 5 matching bases give a weak D call of TRBD2. This TCR came from a woman between 18 and 29 years old with Graves' hyperthyroidism. The DNA sequence reads TGTGCCAGCAGTTTAAACCTAGGTGGGAGTTACACCGGGGAGCTGTTTTTT. Its amino acids are CASSLNLGGSYTGELFF.